The next 32 T cell receptor beta chains were all read from a single sample in a study of OX40 agonist ivuxolimab in advanced cancers. The assay was immunoSEQ multiplex PCR, and TCRdb's table has in-frame clones only and misses some. The sample consists of tens of thousands of clones, around 84% of them appearing once. The sequenced sample was CD4+ or CD8+ T cells sorted from blood, obtained in a trial of the OX40 agonist ivuxolimab. These receptors originate from an adult with an advanced solid tumor such as melanoma, head and neck, liver or kidney cancer.

This clone showed up just a few times. This chain connects TRBV7-9 to TRBJ2-3; no clear D gene. Trimming left V 5 bases short and J 0 bases short, with 15 bases between. Germline CDR1 reads SEHNR; CDR2 reads FQNEAQ (reference sequence). The CDR3 length is 16 residues. CDR3 sequence reads: CASSPQWYRSTDTQYF. The DNA for the CDR3 is TGTGCCAGCAGCCCCCAATGGTATCGGAGCACAGATACGCAGTATTTT.

The gene calls are TRBV2 and TRBJ2-4; D may be TRBD2 (5 bases). The V gene's germline CDR1 is SNHLY and CDR2 FYNNEI. The CDR3 is 13 residues long. The V end lost 5 bases, the J end lost 9 bases, and 14 bases lay between the germline ends. CDR3 region: CASSPSRRTIQYF. The DNA for the CDR3 is TGTGCCAGCAGTCCCTCGAGGAGGACCATTCAGTACTTC.

This clone has only a few counts. The V gene is TRBV2, the J gene TRBJ1-2; tentatively, D is TRBD1 (6 bases). This CDR3 is built from 12 residues. Trimming cost V 5 bases and J 6 bases, with 10 bases left between them. Germline lookup yields CDR1 SNHLY and CDR2 FYNNEI. This CDR3 reads CASSYRQDGYTF. In nucleotides, the CDR3 is TGTGCCAGCAGTTATAGACAGGATGGCTACACCTTC. The variable domain in full, with the rest retrieved from reference TRBV2 and TRBJ1-2, is EPEVTQTPSHQVTQMGQEVILRCVPISNHLYFYWYRQILGQKVEFLVSFYNNEISEKSEIFDDQFSVERPDGSNFTLKIRSTKLEDSAMYFCASSYRQDGYTFGSGTRLTVV.

This clone has more than one count but fewer than ten. The chain links TRBV2 to TRBJ1-4; D remains ambiguous. CDR1 and CDR2 (germline): SNHLY, FYNNEI. Trimming pared 3 bases from V and 0 bases from J, leaving 8 bases between. The CDR3 length is 15 residues. The CDR3 DNA sequence: TGTGCCAGCAGTGATGACGGATCAACTAATGAAAAACTGTTTTTT. This codes for CASSDDGSTNEKLFF. Supplemented by reference TRBV2 and TRBJ1-4, the full variable domain reads EPEVTQTPSHQVTQMGQEVILRCVPISNHLYFYWYRQILGQKVEFLVSFYNNEISEKSEIFDDQFSVERPDGSNFTLKIRSTKLEDSAMYFCASSDDGSTNEKLFFGSGTQLSVL.

The J gene is TRBJ2-3, the V gene TRBV7-9, with 12 bases aligning to TRBD2. From germline, CDR1 is SEHNR and CDR2 FQNEAQ (reference sequence). With 5 bases clipped from V and 4 bases from J, the junction kept 10 bases outside the gene matches. This CDR3 is built from 17 residues. The CDR3 bases are TGTGCCAGCAGCATACTAGCGGGAGGTATGGTGGCAGATACGCAGTATTTT. Its translation is CASSILAGGMVADTQYF.

The J gene is TRBJ2-3, the V gene TRBV28; 13 bases are a match to TRBD2. This CDR3 has 19 residues. Germline loops: CDR1 MDHEN, CDR2 SYDVKM. With V trimmed by 5 bases and J by 4 bases, 15 bases remained unmatched. For the CDR3, the DNA is TGTGCCAGCAGTCTACGACTAGCGGGAGGATATTCAGGTGCAGATACGCAGTATTTT. It encodes CASSLRLAGGYSGADTQYF.

This chain links TRBV29-1 with TRBJ2-5; 7 nucleotides line up with TRBD1. The closer fit of TRBJ2-7 to the DNA end suggests the J call may be wrong. This CDR3 region has 14 residues. Germline V CDR1 and CDR2: SQVTM, ANQGSEA. CDR3 DNA sequence: TGCAGCGTTGCGGGGAAGGGGACAGCCCGCGAGCAGTACTTC. Amino acid sequence: CSVAGKGTAREQYF.

V and J are TRBV7-9 and TRBJ2-7, with TRBD2 matching over 12 bases. The CDR3 loop spans 14 amino acids. Germline lookup yields CDR1 SEHNR and CDR2 FQNEAQ (reference sequence). With V trimmed by 6 bases and J by 7 bases, 7 bases remained unmatched. CDR3 in DNA: TGTGCCAGCAGTTCCCGGACTAGCGGGAATGAGCAGTACTTC. Residues: CASSSRTSGNEQYF.

The chain links TRBV27 to TRBJ1-4; D unresolved. The CDR3 runs 14 residues. Trimming cost V 5 bases and J 5 bases, with 12 bases left between them. Germline assignment: CDR1 MNHEY and CDR2 SMNVEV (reference sequence). The CDR3 DNA is TGTGCCAGCAGTCCCCCAGGAATGAATGAAAAACTGTTTTTT. It is translated as CASSPPGMNEKLFF.

This chain connects TRBV18 to TRBJ2-1; a possible D gene is TRBD2 (6 bases). Trimming removed 3 bases from V and 0 bases from J, with 15 bases in between. In germline, CDR1 is KGHSH, CDR2 LQKENI. This CDR3 region has 17 residues. CDR3 residues: CASSPSAGQGSYNEQFF. The CDR3 nucleotides are TGTGCCAGCTCACCCTCGGCGGGGCAGGGCTCCTACAATGAGCAGTTCTTC.

The sample holds one count of this clone. The chain joins TRBV9 to TRBJ1-4; no firm D call. The germline V gene encodes CDR1 SGDLS and CDR2 YYNGEE. Trimming took 0 bases from V and 0 from J, leaving 12 bases between them. CDR3 length equals 17 residues. The CDR3: CASSVGSPGTTNEKLFF. The CDR3, as DNA: TGTGCCAGCAGCGTAGGCTCCCCGGGAACAACTAATGAAAAACTGTTTTTT.

This clone was seen a single time. J is TRBJ1-3 and V is TRBV6-5; D is undetermined. V was trimmed by 0 bases and J by 0 bases, leaving 9 bases between them. The CDR3 runs 16 residues. Germline lookup yields CDR1 MNHEY and CDR2 SVGAGI. CDR3 sequence (DNA): TGTGCCAGCAGTTACTCGCGGGAGGTCTCTGGAAACACCATATATTTT. It yields the protein CASSYSREVSGNTIYF.

This clone appeared once. The chain uses TRBV2 and TRBJ2-1; possibly TRBD2 for D (5 bases). Germline CDR1 reads SNHLY; CDR2 reads FYNNEI. V shed 6 bases and J shed 8 bases, with 17 bases lying between them. The CDR3 runs 14 residues. The CDR3, as DNA: TGTGCCAGCAGCAGGACTCACAGCACGGATGAGCAGTTCTTC. This gives the protein CASSRTHSTDEQFF.

The rearrangement links TRBV5-5 to TRBJ2-7; TRBD2 is a possible D gene (5 bases). V dropped 1 base and J dropped 0 bases, with 11 bases sitting between them. Germline CDR1 reads SGHKS; CDR2 reads YYEKEE (reference sequence). The CDR3 sequence is 15 residues long. The CDR3 spells CASSLYSGTSYEQYF. CDR3 nucleotides: TGTGCCAGCAGCTTGTACAGCGGCACCTCCTACGAGCAGTACTTC.

The chain employs TRBV18 and TRBJ1-1, with no clear D. This CDR3 has 16 amino acids. Trimming shortened V by 1 base and J by 0 bases, and 12 bases separated the two germline ends. CDR1 KGHSH and CDR2 LQKENI come from the germline V gene. This chain's CDR3 is CASSPRGSTMNTEAFF. CDR3 bases: TGTGCCAGCTCACCACGAGGATCGACTATGAACACTGAAGCTTTCTTT. The full variable domain, rest sourced from reference TRBV18 and TRBJ1-1, is NAGVMQNPRHLVRRRGQEARLRCSPMKGHSHVYWYRQLPEEGLKFMVYLQKENIIDESGMPKERFSAEFPKEGPSILRIQQVVRGDSAAYFCASSPRGSTMNTEAFFGQGTRLTVV.

The genes are TRBV10-3 and TRBJ1-5; D gene uncertain. CDR3 length: 12 residues. Trimming cost V 6 bases and J 3 bases, with 6 bases left between them. The germline V gene encodes CDR1 ENHRY and CDR2 SYGVKD. In nucleotides, the CDR3 is TGTGCCATCAGCCTCAACAATCAGCCCCAGCATTTT. It translates to CAISLNNQPQHF.

This chain links TRBV28 with TRBJ1-5; no clear D. Germline assignment: CDR1 MDHEN and CDR2 SYDVKM. This CDR3 region has 13 residues. The V and J ends lost 3 bases and 3 bases respectively, with 6 bases between them. The CDR3 DNA reads TGTGCCAGCAGTTTTAGTGTCAATCAGCCCCAGCATTTT. It codes for CASSFSVNQPQHF.

In its sample, this clone was seen a few times. V and J are TRBV2 and TRBJ1-3; no clear D gene. Per germline, CDR1 SNHLY and CDR2 FYNNEI. CDR3 length: 14 amino acids. Between the trimmed V and J ends, which lost 7 bases and 0 bases, there was a span of 10 bases. The CDR3 coding sequence is TGTGCCAGCATACCAAGGGACTCTGGAAACACCATATATTTT. Translation gives CASIPRDSGNTIYF. Based on the CDR3 plus reference TRBV2 and TRBJ1-3, the full variable domain is EPEVTQTPSHQVTQMGQEVILRCVPISNHLYFYWYRQILGQKVEFLVSFYNNEISEKSEIFDDQFSVERPDGSNFTLKIRSTKLEDSAMYFCASIPRDSGNTIYFGEGSWLTVV.

The chain is built from TRBV28 and TRBJ1-5; possibly TRBD1 for D (5 bases). This CDR3 has 13 amino acids. V was cut by 10 bases and J by 2 bases, with 12 bases left in between. Germline V gene data show CDR1 as MDHEN and CDR2 as SYDVKM. Written as DNA, the CDR3 is TGTGCCACCCGGTGGGGGGGCAATCAGCCCCAGCATTTT. Protein sequence: CATRWGGNQPQHF.

V usage is TRBV9 and J usage is TRBJ1-6; 9 bases map to TRBD1. Germline V gene lookup returns CDR1 SGDLS and CDR2 YYNGEE. The J segment lost 7 bases and the V segment lost 2 bases, leaving 16 bases of the junction unmatched. The CDR3 runs 19 residues. This chain's CDR3 is CASSVLPGTGHLGNSPLHF. For the CDR3, the DNA is TGTGCCAGCAGCGTCTTGCCCGGGACAGGGCATTTGGGGAATTCACCCCTCCACTTT. Full variable domain (outside the CDR3, taken from reference TRBV9 and TRBJ1-6): DSGVTQTPKHLITATGQRVTLRCSPRSGDLSVYWYQQSLDQGLQFLIQYYNGEERAKGNILERFSAQQFPDLHSELNLSSLELGDSALYFCASSVLPGTGHLGNSPLHFGNGTRLTVT.

This clone was observed once. This chain uses TRBV6-1 with TRBJ2-1; TRBD1 matches 10 bases. Trimming removed 7 bases from V and 7 bases from J; junction bases left unmatched: 4. The germline CDR1 and CDR2 sequences are MNHNS and SASEGT. The CDR3 consists of 13 residues. Here the CDR3 reads CASTRDRGNEQFF. The CDR3 DNA reads as TGTGCCAGCACCCGGGACAGGGGAAATGAGCAGTTCTTC.

By its share, this clone is medium-sized (0.01 to 0.1%). The J gene is TRBJ2-7, the V gene TRBV9; no firm D call. V was clipped by 4 bases and J by 0 bases, with 17 bases between them. This CDR3 region has 16 residues. The V gene's germline CDR1 is SGDLS and CDR2 YYNGEE. CDR3 nucleotide sequence: TGTGCCAGCAGCCCCCGAAACTCGAAGCACTCCTACGAGCAGTACTTC. It specifies CASSPRNSKHSYEQYF.

This clone was observed a few times. This rearrangement joins TRBV25-1 to TRBJ1-4; no definite D call. The germline V and J ends were trimmed by 2 bases and 4 bases, with 17 bases remaining between them. This CDR3 comprises 17 residues. Germline CDR1 MGHDK, CDR2 SYGVNS. The CDR3 spells CASSERPMGRSNEKLFF. CDR3 coding DNA: TGTGCCAGCAGTGAAAGGCCGATGGGCAGAAGTAATGAAAAACTGTTTTTT.

This rearrangement joins TRBV7-8 to TRBJ2-1, with a weak D call TRBD2 (7 bases). The CDR3 loop spans 16 amino acids. Germline CDR1 SGHVS, CDR2 FQNEAQ. V was clipped by 4 bases and J by 5 bases, with 18 bases between them. The CDR3 DNA reads as TGTGCCAGCAGCTCCCATAGGGGGAGGGAGAACAATGAGCAGTTCTTC. Translating it yields CASSSHRGRENNEQFF.

This chain joins TRBV18 and TRBJ2-1; no reliable D call. Germline CDR1 KGHSH, CDR2 LQKENI. V was cut by 0 bases and J by 12 bases, with 15 bases left in between. The CDR3 is 14 residues long. The DNA of the CDR3 is TGTGCCAGCTCACCACCCAGGCCCCTACTTGGGCAGTTCTTC. It encodes CASSPPRPLLGQFF.

J is TRBJ1-2 and V is TRBV6-5; 10 nucleotides align to TRBD1. Germline CDR1 is MNHEY and CDR2 is SVGAGI. CDR3 length equals 15 residues. V trimming: 0 bases; J trimming: 7 bases; junction bases outside the gene matches: 5. The CDR3 protein is CASSYSPGQGSGYTF. In DNA, the CDR3 is TGTGCCAGCAGTTACTCACCGGGACAGGGGTCTGGCTACACCTTC.

The chain couples TRBV27 to TRBJ1-1; D unclear. V was shortened by 3 bases and J by 7 bases, with 12 bases between the two germline ends. There are 13 residues in the CDR3. CDR1 MNHEY and CDR2 SMNVEV come from the germline V gene (reference sequence). CDR3 sequence: CASSFRGPYEAFF. CDR3 bases: TGTGCCAGCAGTTTCCGAGGGCCTTATGAAGCTTTCTTT.

The V gene is TRBV7-9, the J gene TRBJ1-2; D is undetermined. There are 14 residues in the CDR3. V was trimmed by 3 bases and J by 1 base, leaving 9 bases between them. In germline, CDR1 is SEHNR, CDR2 FQNEAQ (reference sequence). The CDR3 region is CASSLMALNYGYTF. The CDR3 DNA is TGTGCCAGCAGCTTGATGGCTCTTAACTATGGCTACACCTTC.

This clone has a single count. The genes are TRBV27 and TRBJ2-1, with TRBD1 as a possible D gene (6 bases). Trimming shortened V by 3 bases and J by 6 bases, and 15 bases separated the two germline ends. The CDR3 has 15 residues. The germline V gene has CDR1 MNHEY and CDR2 SMNVEV (reference sequence). The CDR3 reads CASSLWEKGVNEQFF. DNA for the CDR3: TGTGCCAGCAGTTTGTGGGAGAAGGGGGTCAATGAGCAGTTCTTC.

V gene TRBV19 combines with J gene TRBJ2-7; 9 nucleotides line up with TRBD1. Germline V gene sequence: CDR1 LNHDA, CDR2 SQIVND (reference sequence). The CDR3 consists of 16 residues. J was trimmed by 1 base and V by 4 bases; bases with no gene match: 8. The CDR3 protein is CASSTTGTGRSYEQYF. The CDR3 bases are TGTGCCAGTAGTACGACCGGGACAGGGAGGTCCTACGAGCAGTACTTC.

The genes are TRBV11-2 and TRBJ2-7; D is tentatively TRBD1 or TRBD2 (5 bases each). Germline-derived CDR1 and CDR2 are SGHAT and FQNNGV. Trimming removed 5 bases from V and 3 bases from J, with 17 bases in between. The CDR3 is made up of 15 amino acids. In DNA form, the CDR3 reads TGTGCCAGCAGCCAGGACGGGACCCGATTCTACGAGCAGTACTTC. Encoded protein: CASSQDGTRFYEQYF.

The chain recombines TRBV6-1 with TRBJ2-4; possibly TRBD2 for D (5 bases). The germline V gene encodes CDR1 MNHNS and CDR2 SASEGT. Trimming stripped 4 bases from V and 8 bases from J, with 6 bases between. CDR3 length equals 11 residues. The chain's CDR3 is CASSARDIQYF. CDR3 sequence (DNA): TGTGCCAGCAGTGCGCGGGACATTCAGTACTTC.